Listed below are T cell receptor beta chains from one sample, sequenced in a study of T cell responses to AZD1222 COVID-19 vaccine. This table comes from immunoSEQ multiplex PCR, and its TCRdb copy is limited to in-frame clones, with some not included. The table shows 120,000 or so clones, with roughly nine tenths occurring only once. The sequenced sample was peripheral blood, obtained on day 0 of AZD1222 vaccination. The receptors derive from an adult in good health. Each CDR3 is given with its conserved first and last residue. D genes are given only for firm matches. Clone size appears in some rows only: once, few, many, or a class for an expanded clone.

d_call clone_size j_call v_call cdr3_nt cdr3_aa
TRBD2 - TRBJ2-1 TRBV7-3 TGTGCCAGCAGCTTAGGCGCGGGAGTAGGCAATGAGCAGTTCTTC CASSLGAGVGNEQFF
- - TRBJ1-3 TRBV5-1 TGCGCCAGCAGCTTGGCAGGGTCCAGGAACGGAAACACCATATATTTT CASSLAGSRNGNTIYF
TRBD1 once TRBJ1-2 TRBV19 TGTGCCAGTAGACTCGACAGGGGTTGGGCCAGCTATGGCTACACCTTC CASRLDRGWASYGYTF
- - TRBJ2-1 TRBV7-2 TGTGCCAGCAGCTTAGCCCTAGGGAAATCGGATGAGCAGTTCTTC CASSLALGKSDEQFF
TRBD1 - TRBJ1-4 TRBV6-1 TGTGCCAGCAGTGAAAGGGACAGGGCTCCGAAACTGTTTTTT CASSERDRAPKLFF
- - TRBJ1-1 TRBV3-1/TRBV3-2 TGTGCCAGCAGCCAAGAGTTGACAGAACAAGCTTTCTTT CASSQELTEQAFF
- - TRBJ1-6 TRBV4-3 TGCGCCAGCAGCCAAACAGGGTTTACAAATTCACCCCTCCACTTT CASSQTGFTNSPLHF
- - TRBJ1-1 TRBV18 TGTGCCAGCTCACCTATAAGTCAAATGAACACTGAAGCTTTCTTT CASSPISQMNTEAFF
TRBD1 - TRBJ1-2 TRBV19 TGTGCCAGTAGTATAGAGCGGAGGGGGCTTATCCCCCCCCTCTATGGCTACACCTTC CASSIERRGLIPPLYGYTF
- - TRBJ1-1 TRBV7-2 TGTGCCAGCAGCTTAAAGTCGAACACTGAAGCTTTCTTT CASSLKSNTEAFF
TRBD2 - TRBJ2-3 TRBV5-1 TGCGCCAGCAGCTGGACGAGCGGGAGGGCAGATACGCAGTATTTT CASSWTSGRADTQYF
- - TRBJ2-7 TRBV30 TGTGCCTGGAGTGTACCAGGAGCGGGTGCTTTTGAGCAGTACTTC CAWSVPGAGAFEQYF